The 25 T cell receptor beta chains below all came from one sample that was sequenced in a study of T cell responses to AZD1222 COVID-19 vaccine. The protocol was immunoSEQ multiplex PCR, while the TCRdb copy is restricted to in-frame clones and leaves out a portion. The sample lists some 170,000 clones, around 93% occurring once. Sample: peripheral blood, taken 28 days after the second dose of the MenACWY control vaccine. The origin of the receptors is an adult who received the MenACWY meningococcal vaccine as a control.

The chain links TRBV18 to TRBJ1-4; the match to TRBD1 covers 8 bases. Germline CDR1 is KGHSH and CDR2 is LQKENI. The J segment lost 0 bases and the V segment lost 6 bases, leaving 3 bases of the junction unmatched. The CDR3 runs 15 residues. For the CDR3, the DNA is TGTGCCAGCTCCCAGGGGGCTGCAACTAATGAAAAACTGTTTTTT. It is translated as CASSQGAATNEKLFF.

This rearrangement joins TRBV11-3 to TRBJ2-7; 9 bases line up with TRBD1. V lost 5 bases, J lost 2 bases, and 7 bases stayed unmatched. Looked up from germline, CDR1 is SGHNT and CDR2 is YENEEA. This CDR3 region has 15 residues. CDR3 in amino acids: CASSASGTGTYEQYF. The CDR3 DNA is TGTGCCAGCAGCGCCTCCGGGACAGGGACCTACGAGCAGTACTTC.

This rearrangement joins TRBV5-1 to TRBJ1-2; TRBD1 agrees at 7 bases. Germline V gene data show CDR1 as SGHRS and CDR2 as YFSETQ. Trimming took 4 bases from V and 1 from J; bases not matched to a gene: 4. This CDR3 spans 14 amino acids. CDR3 nucleotide sequence: TGCGCCAGCAGCGCGGGACAGAGTAACTATGGCTACACCTTC. Residues: CASSAGQSNYGYTF. Variable domain in full (rest from reference TRBV5-1 and TRBJ1-2): KAGVTQTPRYLIKTRGQQVTLSCSPISGHRSVSWYQQTPGQGLQFLFEYFSETQRNKGNFPGRFSGRQFSNSRSEMNVSTLELGDSALYLCASSAGQSNYGYTFGSGTRLTVV.

The V and J genes are TRBV28 and TRBJ1-1; D uncertain. V lost 6 bases and J 4 bases, leaving 9 bases between the germline ends. This CDR3 has 12 residues. The germline V gene encodes CDR1 MDHEN and CDR2 SYDVKM. The CDR3 region is CASSLKRTEAFF. DNA of the CDR3: TGTGCCAGCAGCCTAAAGCGCACTGAAGCTTTCTTT.

The chain couples TRBV13 to TRBJ1-1; tentatively, D is TRBD1 (5 bases). Germline CDR1 and CDR2: PRHDT and FYEKMQ (reference sequence). V lost 0 bases, J lost 6 bases, and 8 bases lay in between. The CDR3 loop spans 13 amino acids. The CDR3 spells CASSLGRESEAFF. The DNA of the CDR3 is TGTGCCAGCAGCTTAGGCAGGGAATCTGAAGCTTTCTTT.

This clone has just a few counts. This rearrangement joins TRBV20-1 to TRBJ2-7; maybe TRBD1 (6 bases). Germline CDR1 reads DFQATT; CDR2 reads SNEGSKA (reference sequence). Trimming took off 3 bases at V and 6 bases at J, with 18 bases between the two ends. CDR3 size: 14 residues. The CDR3 loop is CSASWDIDYGEQYF. CDR3 DNA sequence: TGCAGTGCTAGTTGGGACATAGATTATGGCGAGCAGTACTTC.

V usage is TRBV6-4 and J usage is TRBJ1-1, with D tentatively TRBD1 (6 bases). There are 11 residues in the CDR3. V lost 10 bases to trimming and J lost 5 bases, with 11 bases between them. Germline CDR1 and CDR2: MRHNA and SNTAGT. The CDR3 is CATLRGTEAFF. The CDR3 DNA reads as TGTGCCACCTTGAGGGGGACTGAAGCTTTCTTT.

The chain links TRBV3-1 (or the pseudogene TRBV3-2) to TRBJ2-5, with 13 bases matching TRBD2. CDR1 is LGHDT and CDR2 is YNNKEL in the germline V gene (reference sequence). This CDR3 spans 15 amino acids. The V segment lost 4 bases and the J segment 4 bases; nucleotides outside the gene matches: 3. The CDR3 protein is CASSPTSGGVETQYF. The CDR3 nucleotides read TGTGCCAGCAGCCCTACTAGCGGGGGGGTAGAGACCCAGTACTTC.

V and J are TRBV4-2 and TRBJ1-2; D ambiguous. CDR1 is LGHNA, CDR2 YNFKEQ, per germline. This CDR3 comprises 15 residues. V shed 0 bases and J shed 6 bases, with 14 bases lying between them. The DNA of the CDR3 is TGTGCCAGCAGCCAAGAAAGTGGGGTATCCGATGGCTACACCTTC. It specifies CASSQESGVSDGYTF.

The V gene is TRBV19, the J gene TRBJ1-1; no reliable D call. Germline CDR1 is LNHDA and CDR2 is SQIVND (reference sequence). The CDR3 is 13 amino acids. V lost 3 bases and J 11 bases, leaving 16 bases between the germline ends. CDR3 sequence (DNA): TGTGCCAGTAGTATCCCATATTCCACGCGGGCTTTCTTT. The encoded protein is CASSIPYSTRAFF. Full variable domain (missing parts from reference TRBV19 and TRBJ1-1): DGGITQSPKYLFRKEGQNVTLSCEQNLNHDAMYWYRQDPGQGLRLIYYSQIVNDFQKGDIAEGYSVSREKKESFPLTVTSAQKNPTAFYLCASSIPYSTRAFFGQGTRLTVV.

V usage is TRBV19 and J usage is TRBJ1-6; D gene unclear. CDR3 length: 17 residues. In germline, CDR1 is LNHDA, CDR2 SQIVND (reference sequence). Trimming removed 6 bases from V and 13 bases from J, with 28 bases in between. CDR3 residues: CASSLASFPGLPAPLHF. The CDR3 DNA follows: TGTGCCAGTAGCCTTGCCTCCTTCCCCGGACTCCCCGCGCCCCTCCACTTT.

The chain has TRBV3-1 (or the pseudogene TRBV3-2) and TRBJ2-7; perhaps D is TRBD1 or TRBD2 (6 bases each). Trimming cost V 3 bases and J 0 bases, with 21 bases left between them. CDR1 and CDR2 from the germline V gene are LGHDT and YNNKEL (reference sequence). The CDR3 runs 18 residues. The CDR3 sequence: CASSHNRIGGLSSYEQYF. The CDR3 DNA reads as TGTGCCAGCAGCCACAATAGGATCGGGGGCCTTTCCTCCTACGAGCAGTACTTC.

V gene TRBV24-1 combines with J gene TRBJ1-3; D gene unclear. There are 12 residues in the CDR3. The V end was cut by 8 bases, the J end by 1 base, with 5 bases between. Germline V gene data show CDR1 as KGHDR and CDR2 as SFDVKD. This CDR3 is CATTLSGNTIYF. The CDR3 region has the DNA TGTGCCACCACCCTTTCTGGAAACACCATATATTTT.

V is TRBV27 and J is TRBJ1-6; 8 bases are a match to TRBD1. Germline V gene lookup returns CDR1 MNHEY and CDR2 SMNVEV (reference sequence). V dropped 1 base and J dropped 4; count of bases not matched to a gene: 6. CDR3 length: 17 amino acids. DNA for the CDR3: TGTGCCAGCAGTTTATGGCAGGGGGCTGAATATAATTCACCCCTCCACTTT. Translation: CASSLWQGAEYNSPLHF.

The V and J genes are TRBV4-2 and TRBJ2-3; D possibly uses TRBD1 or TRBD2 (6 bases each). The CDR3 sequence is 15 residues long. Germline V CDR1 and CDR2: LGHNA, YNFKEQ. V was pared by 4 bases and J by 2 bases, with 13 bases between. CDR3 in amino acids: CASSRDWGPTDTQYF. CDR3 nucleotide sequence: TGTGCCAGCAGCCGGGACTGGGGGCCCACAGATACGCAGTATTTT.

V and J are TRBV11-1 and TRBJ1-1, with 7 bases aligning to TRBD1. Germline V gives CDR1 SGHAT, CDR2 FQDESV (reference sequence). This CDR3 is 16 amino acids long. After removal of 5 bases from V and 3 bases from J, the junction contained 12 bases not matched to a gene. Here the CDR3 DNA reads TGTGCCAGCAGCCAAACAGGGGTTGGTGTGGACACTGAAGCTTTCTTT. It codes for CASSQTGVGVDTEAFF.

In its sample, this clone was seen once. The V and J genes are TRBV5-4 and TRBJ1-2; D unresolved. Trimming took off 1 base at V and 0 bases at J, with 10 bases between the two ends. In germline, CDR1 is SGHNT, CDR2 YYREEE (reference sequence). The CDR3 spans 15 residues. DNA of the CDR3: TGTGCCAGCAGCTTGTACCAGGCCTCTAACTATGGCTACACCTTC. It is translated as CASSLYQASNYGYTF.

The V and J genes are TRBV5-4 and TRBJ1-3; TRBD1 might be the D (5 bases). The germline V gene encodes CDR1 SGHNT and CDR2 YYREEE (reference sequence). The length of the CDR3 is 18 residues. Between the trimmed V and J ends, which lost 0 bases and 4 bases, there was a span of 20 bases. CDR3: CASSLAPPGISGGNTIYF. CDR3 coding DNA: TGTGCCAGCAGCTTGGCGCCCCCAGGGATATCGGGGGGAAACACCATATATTTT. The complete variable domain, with remaining parts taken from reference TRBV5-4 and TRBJ1-3, reads ETGVTQSPTHLIKTRGQQVTLRCSSQSGHNTVSWYQQALGQGPQFIFQYYREEENGRGNFPPRFSGLQFPNYSSELNVNALELDDSALYLCASSLAPPGISGGNTIYFGEGSWLTVV.

This rearrangement joins TRBV6-5 to TRBJ2-3; 8 bases are shared with TRBD1. The CDR3 has 13 amino acids. Germline CDR1 MNHEY, CDR2 SVGAGI. J was trimmed by 4 bases and V by 6 bases; bases with no gene match: 3. The CDR3 DNA follows: TGTGCCAGCAGAGGACAGGGAGCAGATACGCAGTATTTT. Protein sequence: CASRGQGADTQYF.

The gene calls are TRBV18 and TRBJ1-1; no clear D gene. The germline CDR1 and CDR2 sequences are KGHSH and LQKENI. CDR3 size: 14 residues. The V end lost 2 bases, the J end lost 1 base, and 8 bases lay between the germline ends. CDR3: CASSPSAENTEAFF. CDR3 nucleotide sequence: TGTGCCAGCTCACCATCGGCGGAGAACACTGAAGCTTTCTTT. Full variable domain (outside the CDR3, taken from reference TRBV18 and TRBJ1-1): NAGVMQNPRHLVRRRGQEARLRCSPMKGHSHVYWYRQLPEEGLKFMVYLQKENIIDESGMPKERFSAEFPKEGPSILRIQQVVRGDSAAYFCASSPSAENTEAFFGQGTRLTVV.

The chain links TRBV19 to TRBJ2-5; 9 bases fit TRBD2. The germline V gene has CDR1 LNHDA and CDR2 SQIVND (reference sequence). The CDR3 runs to 15 residues. The V gene end was trimmed by 3 bases and the J gene end by 5 bases; junction bases not matched to a gene: 7. The CDR3 bases are TGTGCCAGTAGTATTCGGAGCGGGGGGCCTGAGACCCAGTACTTC. Protein sequence: CASSIRSGGPETQYF.

V gene TRBV19 combines with J gene TRBJ1-5; D remains ambiguous. Germline loops: CDR1 LNHDA, CDR2 SQIVND (reference sequence). The CDR3 is 15 amino acids. V was trimmed by 8 bases and J by 0 bases, leaving 14 bases between them. The CDR3 spells CASGLRVDSNQPQHF. CDR3 sequence (DNA): TGTGCCAGTGGCTTAAGGGTTGATAGCAATCAGCCCCAGCATTTT.

V usage is TRBV12-3 or TRBV12-4 and J usage is TRBJ1-1; D uncertain. Between the trimmed V and J ends, which lost 5 bases and 6 bases, there was a span of 10 bases. The CDR3 sequence is 12 residues long. The CDR3 nucleotides are TGTGCCAGCAGTCAAGTACTCGCTGAAGCTTTCTTT. This encodes CASSQVLAEAFF.

This clone appeared once. The V gene is TRBV3-1 (or the pseudogene TRBV3-2), the J gene TRBJ2-5, with unresolved D. Germline CDR1 LGHDT, CDR2 YNNKEL (reference sequence). The CDR3 is 15 amino acids. V dropped 4 bases and J dropped 5 bases, with 17 bases sitting between them. CDR3 protein: CASSLPGASVETQYF. CDR3 DNA: TGTGCCAGCAGCCTCCCCGGAGCATCGGTGGAGACCCAGTACTTC.

The chain combines TRBV28 with TRBJ1-4; possibly TRBD1 for D (6 bases). The CDR3 runs to 15 residues. V gave up 5 bases and J gave up 3 bases, with 13 bases separating them. From germline, CDR1 is MDHEN and CDR2 SYDVKM. CDR3 sequence reads: CASSTRQAANEKLFF. The CDR3 DNA follows: TGTGCCAGCAGTACACGACAGGCCGCTAATGAAAAACTGTTTTTT. Full variable domain (remainder filled in from reference TRBV28 and TRBJ1-4): DVKVTQSSRYLVKRTGEKVFLECVQDMDHENMFWYRQDPGLGLRLIYFSYDVKMKEKGDIPEGYSVSREKKERFSLILESASTNQTSMYLCASSTRQAANEKLFFGSGTQLSVL.